The sequence of this TCR beta chain was determined in a study of early T cells in non-severe SARS-CoV-2 infection. Each CDR3 protein gets one entry after TCRdb re-called the 5' RACE reads with MiXCR. The sample shows tens of thousands of distinct CDR3 sequences, around 12% of them seen only once. This clonotype has more than one count but fewer than ten. The receptor comes from an adult who was a healthcare worker with PCR-confirmed SARS-CoV-2 infection or an uninfected control (not recorded which). Sequenced material: whole blood, taken at baseline.

This CDR3 is CASSPSLAGEETQYF. CDR3 sequence (DNA): TGTGCCAGCTCACCAAGTCTAGCGGGAGAAGAGACCCAGTACTTC. The V gene is TRBV18, the J gene TRBJ2-5; TRBD2 aligns across 10 bases. The CDR3 extends over 15 amino acids. The trim removed 2 bases at V and 3 bases at J, leaving 3 bases unmatched. Per germline, CDR1 KGHSH and CDR2 LQKENI. Together with reference TRBV18 and TRBJ2-5, the CDR3 gives the full variable domain: NAGVMQNPRHLVRRRGQEARLRCSPMKGHSHVYWYRQLPEEGLKFMVYLQKENIIDESGMPKERFSAEFPKEGPSILRIQQVVRGDSAAYFCASSPSLAGEETQYFGPGTRLLVL.